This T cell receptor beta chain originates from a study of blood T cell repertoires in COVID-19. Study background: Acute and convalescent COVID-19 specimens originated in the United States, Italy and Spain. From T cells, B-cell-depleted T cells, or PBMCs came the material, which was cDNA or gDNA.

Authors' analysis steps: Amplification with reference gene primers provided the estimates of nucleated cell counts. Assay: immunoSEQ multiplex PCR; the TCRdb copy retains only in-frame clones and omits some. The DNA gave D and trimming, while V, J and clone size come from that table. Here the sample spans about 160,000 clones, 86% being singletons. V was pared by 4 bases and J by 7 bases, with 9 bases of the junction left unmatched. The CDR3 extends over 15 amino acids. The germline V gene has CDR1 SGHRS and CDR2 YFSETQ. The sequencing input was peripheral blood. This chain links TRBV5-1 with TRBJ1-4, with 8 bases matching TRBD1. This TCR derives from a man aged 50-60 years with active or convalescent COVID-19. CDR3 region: CASSGAGTGGEKLFF. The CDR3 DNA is TGCGCCAGCAGCGGGGCCGGGACAGGAGGTGAAAAACTGTTTTTT.